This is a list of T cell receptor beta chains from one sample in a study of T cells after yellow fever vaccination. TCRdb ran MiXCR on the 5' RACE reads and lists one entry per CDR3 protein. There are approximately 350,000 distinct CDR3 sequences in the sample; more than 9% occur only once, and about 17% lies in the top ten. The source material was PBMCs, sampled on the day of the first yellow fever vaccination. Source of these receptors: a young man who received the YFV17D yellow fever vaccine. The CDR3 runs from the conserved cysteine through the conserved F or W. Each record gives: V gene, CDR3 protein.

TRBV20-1	CSATRVNGSPLHF
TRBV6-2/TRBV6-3	CASTGLGASGANVLTF
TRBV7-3	CASSLSTGEAAQYF
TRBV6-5	CASSYSTASGGTDTQYF
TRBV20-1	CSATEHTGNTIYF
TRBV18	CASLTLTGGSSEQFF
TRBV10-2	CASSPGRGGTDTQYF
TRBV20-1	CSASATGTGYGYTF
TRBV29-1	CSSPRGAQTKTEQYF
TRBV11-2	CASSISDRADTQYF
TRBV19	CASSIVGPYNEQFF
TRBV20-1	CSARDLGESSGANVLTF
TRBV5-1	CASSPHGQGTPNEKLFF
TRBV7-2	CASSLRPGGETQYF
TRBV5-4	CASSPLGGLHEQFF
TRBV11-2	CASSWGRTGEETQYF
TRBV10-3	CAISEGLLEQYF
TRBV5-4	CASTVSGELFF
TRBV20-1	CSAQGDGTTDYGYTF
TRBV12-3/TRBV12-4	CASSPRWGLNTEAFF
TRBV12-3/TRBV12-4	CTISLYLGRSSGTLDKYF
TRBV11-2	CASGIQEALGAFF
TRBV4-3	CASSQDLRGPPASEAFF